This TCR beta chain appears in the sequencing data of a study of regulatory and conventional T cells in RAG deficiency. Data came from immunoSEQ multiplex PCR; TCRdb stores just in-frame clones and leaves some out. This table holds tens of thousands of clones, just under 95% found once. This clone was observed once. The sorted conventional CD4+ T cells were CD25-low and CD127-high, with genomic DNA sequenced. These data also featured in a second study, about regulatory T cells. This second study says: Primers: 52 TRBV forward and 13 TRBJ reverse.

Sequenced sample: CD4+ T cells sorted from blood. This TCR came from a human donor in good health.

The CDR3 DNA is TGTGCCAGCAGCCTAACCGGGACAGGGCTCCTATCAGCGGTGTTTTTT. Translating it yields CASSLTGTGLLSAVFF. The chain carries TRBV5-5 and TRBJ1-4; 9 bases map to TRBD1. The V gene end was trimmed by 4 bases and the J gene end by 15 bases; junction bases not matched to a gene: 19. From germline, CDR1 is SGHKS and CDR2 YYEKEE (reference sequence). The CDR3 has 16 residues.